This T cell receptor (beta chain) was identified in a study of regulatory T cells in long-lasting Graves disease. Stated time point: persistent/refractory GD, antithyroid drugs over 5 years with positive TRAb. PBMC RNA was the source of the TCR library. Assembly of TCR beta libraries relied on iRepertoire HTBI primers together with Arm-PCR of CDR3 regions. Via MiXCR, TCRdb re-called the multiplex PCR reads, giving one row per CDR3 protein. The data show 700,000 or so distinct CDR3 sequences, about 30% seen once. This clonotype came up many times. The starting material was peripheral blood mononuclear cells (PBMCs), obtained when the disease was refractory, from a patient treated with antithyroid drugs. This receptor was identified in a female donor with Graves disease.

The CDR3 is CASSRGRSYGYTF. CDR3 sequence (DNA): TGTGCCAGCAGTCGTGGACGGAGCTACGGCTACACCTTC. V gene TRBV6-1 combines with J gene TRBJ1-2; D call uncertain. The V end was cut by 5 bases, the J end by 8 bases, with 15 bases between. CDR1 and CDR2 from the germline V gene are MNHNS and SASEGT. The CDR3 has 13 amino acids.